One TCR beta chain is described in this entry. Clones were sequenced by immunoSEQ multiplex PCR, and TCRdb holds only the in-frame ones, with some missing. The sample has approximately 22,000 clones, around 97% seen once. This entry comes from a study of regulatory and conventional T cells in RAG deficiency. The CDR3 totals 20 residues. Looked up from germline, CDR1 is MNHNS and CDR2 is SASEGT. Trimming took 0 bases from V and 2 from J, leaving 25 bases between them. Blood CD4+ CD25-low CD127-high conventional T cells supplied the genomic DNA template. These data were also reused for a study on regulatory T cells. From that second work: The primer mix had 52 TRBV and 13 TRBJ primers. Patient repertoires had restricted TRB V-J pairs and skewed V and J usage, most in Tregs.

The material sequenced was CD25- CD4+ T cells sorted from blood. The chain employs TRBV6-1 and TRBJ2-5; weak D call: TRBD1 (5 bases). The source of this sequence is a human donor in good health. CDR3 region: CASSEALRQGAIIKQETQYF. The CDR3 region has the DNA TGTGCCAGCAGTGAAGCGCTTCGTCAGGGCGCAATTATAAAACAAGAGACCCAGTACTTC.